The clone carrying this T cell receptor beta chain was seen a few times. The data originate from a study of T cells in Graves' hyperthyroidism and ophthalmopathy. The CDR3 covers 12 residues. Germline V CDR1 and CDR2: MDHEN, SYDVKM. The V gene lost 7 bases and the J gene lost 8 bases, with 11 bases spanning the gap. Amplification of TCR beta CDR3 regions used RNA as the template. The TCR CDR3 first-round RT-PCR relied on the HTBI primer set. Each CDR3 protein gets one entry after TCRdb re-called the multiplex PCR reads with MiXCR. Here the sample spans about 200,000 distinct CDR3 sequences, around 18% being singletons.

The receptor was isolated from a man in his forties with Graves' hyperthyroidism. Sequencing was performed on blood. V gene TRBV28 combines with J gene TRBJ2-2; D is unresolved. The CDR3 loop is CASNPPGGELFF. Written as DNA, the CDR3 is TGTGCCAGCAACCCCCCTGGTGGGGAGCTGTTTTTT.